The clone carrying this T cell receptor beta chain appeared once. What it binds is not known. The entry originates in a study of shared clonotypes between healthy human individuals. Study-level points and caveats: It was the few donors that limited the genetic and exposure-history diversity represented.

Repertoires were generated with immunoSEQ multiplex PCR, while TCRdb's copy carries only in-frame clones and drops some. Among some 2,000,000 clones listed, 95% were seen once. Losses at the gene ends were 6 bases for V and 3 bases for J; bases not matched to a gene: 4. CDR3 length equals 15 residues. Germline loops: CDR1 SGDLS, CDR2 YYNGEE. The gene calls are TRBV9 and TRBJ2-1, with 12 bases that match TRBD2. Sequenced input: naive CD4+ T cells sorted from blood. Subset of the sample: CD45RA+ positively selected. The TCR sequence derives from a man younger than 30 in good health. CDR3 amino acids: CASTTTSGGYNEQFF. CDR3 DNA: TGTGCCAGCACCACGACTAGCGGGGGCTACAATGAGCAGTTCTTC.